This T cell receptor (beta chain) was obtained from a study of OX40 agonist ivuxolimab in advanced cancers. Study information: Averaging roughly 60 years in age, with a range of roughly 20 to 79, the cohort was 65% to 85% male.

Generated by immunoSEQ multiplex PCR, the TCRdb table keeps only in-frame clones and is missing some. The sample lists approximately 20,000 clones; 77% were seen once. This CDR3 is built from 16 residues. Germline CDR1 is LGHNA and CDR2 is YSLEER. Concerning this clone itself: At one boundary the junction diverges from the germline segment, which might be a read error.

J is TRBJ2-7 and V is TRBV4-3, with 9 bases that match TRBD1. The TCR comes from an adult with an advanced solid tumor such as melanoma, head and neck, liver or kidney cancer. Here the sequenced sample was CD4+ or CD8+ T cells sorted from blood, taken in a trial of the OX40 agonist ivuxolimab. As DNA, the CDR3 is TGCGCCAGCAGCCAAACCTCCGGGACAGGGTCCTCCGAGCAGTACTTC. Encoded protein: CASSQTSGTGSSEQYF.